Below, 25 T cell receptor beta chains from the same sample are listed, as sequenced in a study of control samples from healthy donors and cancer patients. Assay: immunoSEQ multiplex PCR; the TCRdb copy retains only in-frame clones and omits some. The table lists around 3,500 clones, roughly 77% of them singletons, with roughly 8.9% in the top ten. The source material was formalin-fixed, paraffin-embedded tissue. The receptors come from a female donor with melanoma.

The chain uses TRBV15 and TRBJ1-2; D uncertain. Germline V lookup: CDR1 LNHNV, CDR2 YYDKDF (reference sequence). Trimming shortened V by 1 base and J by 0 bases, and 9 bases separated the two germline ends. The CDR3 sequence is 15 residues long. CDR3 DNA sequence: TGTGCCACCAGCAGAGGCCGGTCATCTAACTATGGCTACACCTTC. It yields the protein CATSRGRSSNYGYTF.

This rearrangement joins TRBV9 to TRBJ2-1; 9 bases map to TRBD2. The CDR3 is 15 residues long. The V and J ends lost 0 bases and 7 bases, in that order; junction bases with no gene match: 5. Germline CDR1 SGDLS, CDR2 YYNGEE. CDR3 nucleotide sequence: TGTGCCAGCAGCGTAGCCGGGACTAGCAATAATGAGCAGTTCTTC. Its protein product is CASSVAGTSNNEQFF.

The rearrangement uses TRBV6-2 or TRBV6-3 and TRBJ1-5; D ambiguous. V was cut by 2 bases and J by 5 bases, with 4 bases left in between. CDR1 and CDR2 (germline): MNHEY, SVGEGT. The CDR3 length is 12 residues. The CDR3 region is CASSYIDQPQHF. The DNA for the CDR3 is TGTGCCAGCAGTTACATCGATCAGCCCCAGCATTTT.

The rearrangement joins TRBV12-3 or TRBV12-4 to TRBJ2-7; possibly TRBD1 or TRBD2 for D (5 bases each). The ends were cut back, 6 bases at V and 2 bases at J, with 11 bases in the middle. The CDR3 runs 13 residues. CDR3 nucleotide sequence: TGTGCCAGCAGCTTGGGACGGACCTACGAGCAGTACTTC. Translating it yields CASSLGRTYEQYF.

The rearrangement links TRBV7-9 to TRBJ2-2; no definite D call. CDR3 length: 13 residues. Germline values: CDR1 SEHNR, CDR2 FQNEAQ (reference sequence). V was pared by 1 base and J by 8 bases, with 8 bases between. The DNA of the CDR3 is TGTGCCAGCAGCTTAGGTCGATCAGGGGAGCTGTTTTTT. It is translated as CASSLGRSGELFF.

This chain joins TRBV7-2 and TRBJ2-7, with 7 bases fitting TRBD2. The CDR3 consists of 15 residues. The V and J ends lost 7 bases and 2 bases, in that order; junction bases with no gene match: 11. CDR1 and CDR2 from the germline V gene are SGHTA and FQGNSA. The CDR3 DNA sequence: TGTGCCAGCACCTCAGCCGGAACTAGCGCCTACGAGCAGTACTTC. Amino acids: CASTSAGTSAYEQYF.

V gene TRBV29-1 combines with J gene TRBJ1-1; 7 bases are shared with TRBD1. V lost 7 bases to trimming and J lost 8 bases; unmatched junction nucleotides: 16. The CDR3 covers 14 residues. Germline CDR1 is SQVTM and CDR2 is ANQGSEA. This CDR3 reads CSGPGRGAGGEAFF. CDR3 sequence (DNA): TGCAGCGGCCCCGGGCGGGGGGCAGGGGGGGAAGCTTTCTTT.

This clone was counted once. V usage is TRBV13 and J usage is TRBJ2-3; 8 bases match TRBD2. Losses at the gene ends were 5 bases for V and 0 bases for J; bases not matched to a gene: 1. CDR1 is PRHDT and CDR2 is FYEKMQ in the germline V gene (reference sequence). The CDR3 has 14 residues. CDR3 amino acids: CASSVAGSTDTQYF. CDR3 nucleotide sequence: TGTGCCAGCAGCGTAGCGGGAAGCACAGATACGCAGTATTTT.

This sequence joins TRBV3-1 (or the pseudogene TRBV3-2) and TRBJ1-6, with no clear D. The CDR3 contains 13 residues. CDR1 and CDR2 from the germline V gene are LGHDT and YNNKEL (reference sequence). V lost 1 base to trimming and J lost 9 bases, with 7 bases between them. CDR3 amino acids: CASSQVRVSPLHF. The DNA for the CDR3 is TGTGCCAGCAGCCAAGTGAGGGTTTCACCCCTCCACTTT.

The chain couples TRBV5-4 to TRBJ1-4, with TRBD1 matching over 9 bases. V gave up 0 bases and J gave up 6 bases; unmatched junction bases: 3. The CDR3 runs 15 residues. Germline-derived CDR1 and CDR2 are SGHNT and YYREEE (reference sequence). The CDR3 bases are TGTGCCAGCAGCTTGGTTGGGACAGGGCATGAAAAACTGTTTTTT. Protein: CASSLVGTGHEKLFF.

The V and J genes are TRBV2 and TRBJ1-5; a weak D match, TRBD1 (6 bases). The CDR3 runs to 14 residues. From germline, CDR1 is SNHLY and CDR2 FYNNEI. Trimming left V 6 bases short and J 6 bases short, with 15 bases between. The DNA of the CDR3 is TGTGCCAGCAGGGACAGCTACCTGAGTCAGCCCCAGCATTTT. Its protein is CASRDSYLSQPQHF.

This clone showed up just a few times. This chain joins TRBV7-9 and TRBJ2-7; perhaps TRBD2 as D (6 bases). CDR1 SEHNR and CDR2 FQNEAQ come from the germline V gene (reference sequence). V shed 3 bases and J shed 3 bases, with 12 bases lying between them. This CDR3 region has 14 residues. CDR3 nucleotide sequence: TGTGCCAGCAGCTTCGGAGGGAGGCGCTACGAGCAGTACTTC. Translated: CASSFGGRRYEQYF.

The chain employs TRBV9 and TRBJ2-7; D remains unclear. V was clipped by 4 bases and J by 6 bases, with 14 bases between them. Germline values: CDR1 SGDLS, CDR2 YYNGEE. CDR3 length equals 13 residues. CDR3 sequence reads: CASSTGRSTEQYF. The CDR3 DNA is TGTGCCAGCAGCACCGGACGGTCTACCGAGCAGTACTTC.

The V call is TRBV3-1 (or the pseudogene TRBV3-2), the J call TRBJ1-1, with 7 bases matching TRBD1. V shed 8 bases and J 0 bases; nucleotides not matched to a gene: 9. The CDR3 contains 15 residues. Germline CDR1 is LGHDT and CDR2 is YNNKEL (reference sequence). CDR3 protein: CASGTDNTMNTEAFF. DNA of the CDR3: TGTGCCAGCGGGACAGACAATACCATGAACACTGAAGCTTTCTTT.

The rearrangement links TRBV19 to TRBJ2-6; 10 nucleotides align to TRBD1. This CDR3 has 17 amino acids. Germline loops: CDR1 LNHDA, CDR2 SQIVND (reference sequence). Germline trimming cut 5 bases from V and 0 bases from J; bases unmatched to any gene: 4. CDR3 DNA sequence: TGTGCCAGTAGTGCTGACAGGGGGCCCTCTGGGGCCAACGTCCTGACTTTC. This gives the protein CASSADRGPSGANVLTF.

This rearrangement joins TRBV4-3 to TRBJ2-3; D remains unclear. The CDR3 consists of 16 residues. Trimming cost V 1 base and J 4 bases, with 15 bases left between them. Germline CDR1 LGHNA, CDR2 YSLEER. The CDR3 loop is CASSQGLTKSSDTQYF. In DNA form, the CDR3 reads TGCGCCAGCAGCCAAGGATTAACCAAGTCCTCAGATACGCAGTATTTT.

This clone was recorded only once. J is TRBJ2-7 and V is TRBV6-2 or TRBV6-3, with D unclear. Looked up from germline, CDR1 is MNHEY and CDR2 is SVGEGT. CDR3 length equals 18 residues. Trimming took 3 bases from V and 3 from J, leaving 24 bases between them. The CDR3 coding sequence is TGTGCCAGCAGTTATAGGTTGTACAGCGCTCGCGGTCTCTACGAGCAGTACTTC. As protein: CASSYRLYSARGLYEQYF.

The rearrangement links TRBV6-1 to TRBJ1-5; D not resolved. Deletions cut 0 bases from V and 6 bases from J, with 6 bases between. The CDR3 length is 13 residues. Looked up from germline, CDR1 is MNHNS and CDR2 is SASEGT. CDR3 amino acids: CASSEAWGQPQHF. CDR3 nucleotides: TGTGCCAGCAGTGAAGCGTGGGGTCAGCCCCAGCATTTT.

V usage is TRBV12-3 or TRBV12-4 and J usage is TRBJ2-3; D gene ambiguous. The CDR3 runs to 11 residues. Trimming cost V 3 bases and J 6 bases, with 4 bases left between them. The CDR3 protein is CASSFSDTQYF. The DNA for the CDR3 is TGTGCCAGCAGTTTTTCGGATACGCAGTATTTT.

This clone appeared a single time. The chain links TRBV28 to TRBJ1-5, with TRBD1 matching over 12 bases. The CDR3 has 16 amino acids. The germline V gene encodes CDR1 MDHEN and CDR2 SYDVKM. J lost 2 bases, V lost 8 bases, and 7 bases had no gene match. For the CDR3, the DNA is TGTGCCAGCCGGGACAGGGGGCGAATTGGCAATCAGCCCCAGCATTTT. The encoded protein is CASRDRGRIGNQPQHF.

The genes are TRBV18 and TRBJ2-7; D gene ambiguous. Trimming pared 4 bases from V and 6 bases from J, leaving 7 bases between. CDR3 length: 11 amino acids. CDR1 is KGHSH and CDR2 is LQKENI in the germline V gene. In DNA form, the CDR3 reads TGTGCCAGCTCACAGCAGACCGAGCAGTACTTC. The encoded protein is CASSQQTEQYF.

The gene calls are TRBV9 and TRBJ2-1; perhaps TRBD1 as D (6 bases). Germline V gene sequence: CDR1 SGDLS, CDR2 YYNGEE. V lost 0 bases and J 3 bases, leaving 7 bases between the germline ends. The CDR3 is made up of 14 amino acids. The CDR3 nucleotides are TGTGCCAGCAGCGTAGTACAGGGCTACAATGAGCAGTTCTTC. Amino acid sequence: CASSVVQGYNEQFF.

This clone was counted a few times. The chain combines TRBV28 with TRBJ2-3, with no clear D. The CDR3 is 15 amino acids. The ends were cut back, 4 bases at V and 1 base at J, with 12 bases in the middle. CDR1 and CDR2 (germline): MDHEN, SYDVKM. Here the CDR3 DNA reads TGTGCCAGCAGTTGGGGTTTAGCTGGCACAGATACGCAGTATTTT. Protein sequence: CASSWGLAGTDTQYF.

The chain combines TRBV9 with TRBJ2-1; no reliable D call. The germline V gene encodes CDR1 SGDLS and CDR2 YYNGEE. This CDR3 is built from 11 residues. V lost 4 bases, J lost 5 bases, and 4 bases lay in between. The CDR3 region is CASSKNNEQFF. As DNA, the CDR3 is TGTGCCAGCAGCAAAAACAATGAGCAGTTCTTC. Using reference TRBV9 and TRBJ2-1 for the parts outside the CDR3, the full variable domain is DSGVTQTPKHLITATGQRVTLRCSPRSGDLSVYWYQQSLDQGLQFLIQYYNGEERAKGNILERFSAQQFPDLHSELNLSSLELGDSALYFCASSKNNEQFFGPGTRLTVL.

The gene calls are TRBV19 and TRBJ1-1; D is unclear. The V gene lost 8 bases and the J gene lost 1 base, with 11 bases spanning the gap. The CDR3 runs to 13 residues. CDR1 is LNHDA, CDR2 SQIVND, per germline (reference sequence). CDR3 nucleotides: TGTGCCAGTTCCGGCCGGGCGAACACTGAAGCTTTCTTT. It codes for CASSGRANTEAFF.